This T cell receptor (beta chain) appears in the sequencing data of a study of siplizumab effects on memory and regulatory T cells (dated by TCRdb to between 2018 and 2021). The study in broad terms: The study examined how the anti-CD2 antibody siplizumab affects alloreactive T-cell subsets in allogeneic mixed lymphocyte reactions built from human PBMCs. General conclusions and limits of the study: Sequences below about 10^-5 frequency were poorly captured, so only a minor fraction of alloreactive clones could be mapped to unstimulated subsets. A naive or memory phenotype could not be assigned to roughly 75-95% of proliferating CD4+ or CD8+ clones. Whether proliferating Tregs from siplizumab cultures actually had suppressive function was not functionally confirmed. Unstimulated naive T cells appeared to be more diverse than memory T cells, and naive cells seemed to make a substantial contribution to the alloresponse. Among mappable alloreactive CD4+ clones, the Treg-derived fraction averaged approximately 69% with siplizumab versus about 27% in control reactions. The cumulative frequency of alloreactive sequences traceable to unstimulated CD4+ memory T cells was significantly reduced by siplizumab.

TCRbeta CDR3 sequencing was performed on sorted unstimulated T cells and on proliferating T cells recovered from mixed lymphocyte reactions. Fresh whole blood from about 11 HLA-typed healthy donors was used as the source from which PBMCs were isolated. Remarks on this clone: It has no known antigen specificity. Per-nucleotide qualities are absent, and no much larger clonotype sits a single base away.

Taken from the germline V gene, the CDR1 and CDR2 loops are MNHEY and SVGAGI. The CDR3 covers 14 residues, taking in both the cysteine and the phenylalanine. This entry keeps only the CDR3 DNA: 42 bases, framed from base 1. V is pruned by 5 bases and J by 7 bases, leaving 5 bases of the junction without a gene match. The library came from the immunoSEQ multiplex PCR assay. The deep sequencing platform assayed 90,000 to 100,000 TCR templates per sample. Genomic DNA extracted from sorted T cells was used for TCRbeta CDR3 sequencing. The published analysis was carried out like this. The R programming language was used for the clonal analysis of the TCRbeta CDR3 data. Alloreactive CD4+ and CD8+ clones were defined by comparing unstimulated samples with post-reaction CFSE-low samples. Alloreactive CD4+ clones were assigned to regulatory or non-regulatory origin by matching sequences to sorted unstimulated Treg and non-Treg repertoires. Drawn from immuneACCESS, this table holds only the in-frame rearrangements with V and J called that TCRdb kept. Clones are partly lost; checked studies trace under half to an unresolved V gene and leave the rest unexplained. The DNA gave D and trimming, while V, J and clone size come from that table. This sample has fewer than 120,000 clones in its table, and roughly 92% of those were observed once. 1.3% of the sample is in the top ten clones.

The specimen was CD4+ T cells sorted from blood. The V gene is TRBV6-5 and the J gene is TRBJ2-2; 9 bases in the middle match TRBD1. The receptor comes from a human donor in good health. The DNA sequence is given as TGTGCCAGCAGTCGCCGGGACAGGGACGGGGAGCTGTTTTTT. Translation gives CASSRRDRDGELFF.